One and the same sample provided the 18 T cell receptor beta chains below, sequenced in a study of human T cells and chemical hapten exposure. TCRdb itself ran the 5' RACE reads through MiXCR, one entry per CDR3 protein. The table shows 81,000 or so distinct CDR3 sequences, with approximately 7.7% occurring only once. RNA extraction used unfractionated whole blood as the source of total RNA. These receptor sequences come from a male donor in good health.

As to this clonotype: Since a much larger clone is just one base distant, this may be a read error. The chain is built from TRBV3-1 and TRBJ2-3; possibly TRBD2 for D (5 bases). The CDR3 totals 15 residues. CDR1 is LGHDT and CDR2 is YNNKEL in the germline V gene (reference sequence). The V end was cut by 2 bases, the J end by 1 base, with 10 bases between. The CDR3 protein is CASSQNGVCTDTQYF. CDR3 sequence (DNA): TGTGCCAGCAGCCAAAACGGGGTGTGCACAGATACGCAGTATTTT.

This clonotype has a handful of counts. Written as DNA, the CDR3 is TGCAGCGCCCTTGGGACAGGAGGAGGGGAGCAGTACTTC. It translates to CSALGTGGGEQYF. The genes are TRBV29-1 and TRBJ2-7; 8 positions agree with TRBD1. Germline V gene lookup returns CDR1 SQVTM and CDR2 ANQGSEA. The trim removed 7 bases at V and 7 bases at J, leaving 12 bases unmatched. The CDR3 loop spans 13 amino acids.

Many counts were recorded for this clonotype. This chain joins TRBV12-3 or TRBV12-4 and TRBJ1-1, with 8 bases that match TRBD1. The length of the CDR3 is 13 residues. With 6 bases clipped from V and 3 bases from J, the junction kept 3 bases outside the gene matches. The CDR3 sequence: CASSMTGDTEAFF. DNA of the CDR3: TGTGCCAGCAGCATGACAGGGGACACTGAAGCTTTCTTT.

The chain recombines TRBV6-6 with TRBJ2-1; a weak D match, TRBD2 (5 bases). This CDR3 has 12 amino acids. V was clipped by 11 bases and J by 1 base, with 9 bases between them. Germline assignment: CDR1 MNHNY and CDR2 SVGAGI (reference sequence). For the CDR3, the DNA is TGTGCCGCCCGGGGATCCTACAATGAGCAGTTCTTC. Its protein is CAARGSYNEQFF.

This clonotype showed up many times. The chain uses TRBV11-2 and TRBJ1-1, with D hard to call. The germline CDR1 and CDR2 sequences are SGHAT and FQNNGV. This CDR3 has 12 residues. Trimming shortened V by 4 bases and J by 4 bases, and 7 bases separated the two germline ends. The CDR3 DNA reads TGTGCCAGCAGCTCTGGGGTCACTGAAGCTTTCTTT. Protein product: CASSSGVTEAFF.

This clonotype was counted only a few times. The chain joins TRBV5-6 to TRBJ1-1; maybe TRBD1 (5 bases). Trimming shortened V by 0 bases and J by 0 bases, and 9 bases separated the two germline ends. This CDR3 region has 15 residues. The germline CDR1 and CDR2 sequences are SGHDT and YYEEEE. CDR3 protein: CASSLVAGMNTEAFF. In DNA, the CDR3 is TGTGCCAGCAGCTTGGTGGCAGGGATGAACACTGAAGCTTTCTTT.

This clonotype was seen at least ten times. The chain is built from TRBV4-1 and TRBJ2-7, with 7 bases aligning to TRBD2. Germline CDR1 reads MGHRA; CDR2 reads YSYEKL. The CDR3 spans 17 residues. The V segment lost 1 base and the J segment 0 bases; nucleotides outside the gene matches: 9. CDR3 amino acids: CASSQVSGTTSSYEQYF. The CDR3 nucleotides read TGCGCCAGCAGCCAAGTCTCAGGGACTACGAGCTCCTACGAGCAGTACTTC.

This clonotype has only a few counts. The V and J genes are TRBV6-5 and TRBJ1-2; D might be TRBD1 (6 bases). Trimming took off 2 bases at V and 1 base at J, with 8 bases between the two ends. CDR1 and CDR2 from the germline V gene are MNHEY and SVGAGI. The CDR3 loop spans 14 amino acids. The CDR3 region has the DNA TGTGCCAGCAGTTACCAGACAGGTAACTATGGCTACACCTTC. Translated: CASSYQTGNYGYTF.

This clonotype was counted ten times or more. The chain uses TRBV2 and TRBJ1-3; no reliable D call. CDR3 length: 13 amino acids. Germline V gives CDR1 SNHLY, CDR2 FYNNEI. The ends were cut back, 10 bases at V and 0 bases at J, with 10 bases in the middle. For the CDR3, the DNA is TGTGCCACCATACAAAGCTCTGGAAACACCATATATTTT. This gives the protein CATIQSSGNTIYF.

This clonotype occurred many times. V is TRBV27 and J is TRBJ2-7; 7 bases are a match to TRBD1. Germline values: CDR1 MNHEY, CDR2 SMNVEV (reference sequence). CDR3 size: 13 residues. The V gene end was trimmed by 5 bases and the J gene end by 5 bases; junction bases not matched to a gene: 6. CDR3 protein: CASSRDRAHEQYF. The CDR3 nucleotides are TGTGCCAGCAGTAGAGACAGGGCCCACGAGCAGTACTTC.

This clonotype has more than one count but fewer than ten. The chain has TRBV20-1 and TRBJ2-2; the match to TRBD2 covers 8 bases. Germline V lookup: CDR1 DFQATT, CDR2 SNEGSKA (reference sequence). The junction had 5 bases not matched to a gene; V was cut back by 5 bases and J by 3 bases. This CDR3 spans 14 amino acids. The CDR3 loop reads CSAVAGRYTGELFF. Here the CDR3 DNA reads TGCAGTGCTGTAGCGGGGCGATACACCGGGGAGCTGTTTTTT.

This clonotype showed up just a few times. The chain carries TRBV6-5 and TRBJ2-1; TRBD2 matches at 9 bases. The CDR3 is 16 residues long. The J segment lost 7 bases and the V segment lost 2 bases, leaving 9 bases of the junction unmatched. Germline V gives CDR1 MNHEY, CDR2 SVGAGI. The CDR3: CASSYAGTSPGNEQFF. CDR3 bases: TGTGCCAGCAGTTACGCCGGGACTAGCCCAGGGAATGAGCAGTTCTTC.

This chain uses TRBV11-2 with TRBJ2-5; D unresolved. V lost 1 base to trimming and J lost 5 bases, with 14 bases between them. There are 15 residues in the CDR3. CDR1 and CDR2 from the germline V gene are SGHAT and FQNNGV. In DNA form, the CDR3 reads TGTGCCAGCAGCTTAGGGTGGGGTGCGACGGAGACCCAGTACTTC. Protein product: CASSLGWGATETQYF.

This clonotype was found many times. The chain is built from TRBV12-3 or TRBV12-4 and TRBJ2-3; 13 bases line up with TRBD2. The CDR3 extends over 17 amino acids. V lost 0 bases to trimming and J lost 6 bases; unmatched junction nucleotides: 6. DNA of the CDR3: TGTGCCAGCAGTTTAGCAGGACTAGCGGGAGTCAAGGATACGCAGTATTTT. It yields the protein CASSLAGLAGVKDTQYF.

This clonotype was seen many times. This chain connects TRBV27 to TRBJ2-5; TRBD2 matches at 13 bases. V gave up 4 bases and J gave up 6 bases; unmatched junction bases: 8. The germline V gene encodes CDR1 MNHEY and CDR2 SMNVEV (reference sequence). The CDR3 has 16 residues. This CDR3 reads CASSSTGLAGVKTQYF. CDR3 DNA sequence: TGTGCCAGCAGTTCAACCGGACTAGCGGGAGTAAAGACCCAGTACTTC.

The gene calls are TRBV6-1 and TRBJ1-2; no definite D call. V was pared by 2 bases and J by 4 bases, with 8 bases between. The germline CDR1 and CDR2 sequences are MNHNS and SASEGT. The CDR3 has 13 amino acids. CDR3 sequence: CASSEWLTYGYTF. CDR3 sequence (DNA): TGTGCCAGCAGTGAATGGCTCACCTATGGCTACACCTTC.

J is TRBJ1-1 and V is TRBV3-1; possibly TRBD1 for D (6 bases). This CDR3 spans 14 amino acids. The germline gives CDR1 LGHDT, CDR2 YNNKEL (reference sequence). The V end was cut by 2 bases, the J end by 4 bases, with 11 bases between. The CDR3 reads CASSQSHRVTEAFF. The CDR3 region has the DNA TGTGCCAGCAGCCAATCCCACAGGGTCACTGAAGCTTTCTTT.

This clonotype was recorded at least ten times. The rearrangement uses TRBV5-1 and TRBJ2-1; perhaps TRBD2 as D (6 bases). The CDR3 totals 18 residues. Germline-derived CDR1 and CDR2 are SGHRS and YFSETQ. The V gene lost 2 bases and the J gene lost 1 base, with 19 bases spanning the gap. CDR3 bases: TGCGCCAGCAGCTTTGGAATGGGTAGCGGCCATTCCTACAATGAGCAGTTCTTC. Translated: CASSFGMGSGHSYNEQFF.